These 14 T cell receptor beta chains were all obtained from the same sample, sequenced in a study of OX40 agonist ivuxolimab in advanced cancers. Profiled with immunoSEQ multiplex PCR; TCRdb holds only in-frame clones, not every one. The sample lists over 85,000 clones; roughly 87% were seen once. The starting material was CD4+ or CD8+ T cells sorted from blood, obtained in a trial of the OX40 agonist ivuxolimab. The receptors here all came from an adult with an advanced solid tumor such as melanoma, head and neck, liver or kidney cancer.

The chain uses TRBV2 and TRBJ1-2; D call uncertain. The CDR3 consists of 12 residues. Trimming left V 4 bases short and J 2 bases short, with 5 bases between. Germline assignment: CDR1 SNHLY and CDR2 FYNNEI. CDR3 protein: CASSGGNYGYTF. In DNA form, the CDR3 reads TGTGCCAGCAGTGGCGGAAACTATGGCTACACCTTC.

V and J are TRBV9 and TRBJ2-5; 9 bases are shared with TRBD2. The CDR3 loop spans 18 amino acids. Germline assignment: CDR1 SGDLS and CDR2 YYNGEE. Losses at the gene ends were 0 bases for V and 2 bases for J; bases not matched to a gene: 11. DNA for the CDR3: TGTGCCAGCAGCGTAGCTACGGTGGCTACTAGCGGGCAAGAGACCCAGTACTTC. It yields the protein CASSVATVATSGQETQYF. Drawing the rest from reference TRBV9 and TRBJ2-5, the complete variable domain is DSGVTQTPKHLITATGQRVTLRCSPRSGDLSVYWYQQSLDQGLQFLIQYYNGEERAKGNILERFSAQQFPDLHSELNLSSLELGDSALYFCASSVATVATSGQETQYFGPGTRLLVL.

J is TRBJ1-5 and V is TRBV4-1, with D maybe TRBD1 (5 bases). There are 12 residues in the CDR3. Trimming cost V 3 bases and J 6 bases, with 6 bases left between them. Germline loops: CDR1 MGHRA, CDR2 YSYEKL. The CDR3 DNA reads TGCGCCAGCAGCCAGAGGGGTCAGCCCCAGCATTTT. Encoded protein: CASSQRGQPQHF.

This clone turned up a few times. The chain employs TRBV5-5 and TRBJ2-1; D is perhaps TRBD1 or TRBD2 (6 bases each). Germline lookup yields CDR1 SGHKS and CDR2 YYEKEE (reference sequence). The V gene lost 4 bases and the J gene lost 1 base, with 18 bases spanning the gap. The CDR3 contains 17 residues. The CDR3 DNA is TGTGCCAGCAGCCCGTGGTGGGGGGCCAGTTCCTACAATGAGCAGTTCTTC. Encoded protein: CASSPWWGASSYNEQFF.

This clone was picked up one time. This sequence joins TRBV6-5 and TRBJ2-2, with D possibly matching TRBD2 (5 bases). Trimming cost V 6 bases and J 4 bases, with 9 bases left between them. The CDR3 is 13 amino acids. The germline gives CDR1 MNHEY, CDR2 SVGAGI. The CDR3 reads CASRDSGTGELFF. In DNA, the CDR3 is TGTGCCAGCAGGGACTCGGGCACCGGGGAGCTGTTTTTT.

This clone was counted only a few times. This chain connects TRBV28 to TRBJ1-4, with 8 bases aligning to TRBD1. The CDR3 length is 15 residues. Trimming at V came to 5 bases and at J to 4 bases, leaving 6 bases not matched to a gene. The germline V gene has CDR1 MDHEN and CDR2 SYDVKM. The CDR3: CASSLLTGVNEKLFF. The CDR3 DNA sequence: TGTGCCAGCAGTCTTCTGACAGGGGTTAATGAAAAACTGTTTTTT.

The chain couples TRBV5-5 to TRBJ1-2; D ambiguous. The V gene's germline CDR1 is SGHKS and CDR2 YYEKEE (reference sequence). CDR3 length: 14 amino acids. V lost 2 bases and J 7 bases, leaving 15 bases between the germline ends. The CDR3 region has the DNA TGTGCCAGCAGCTTAACCGGGCCCAGGAGTGGCTACACCTTC. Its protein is CASSLTGPRSGYTF.

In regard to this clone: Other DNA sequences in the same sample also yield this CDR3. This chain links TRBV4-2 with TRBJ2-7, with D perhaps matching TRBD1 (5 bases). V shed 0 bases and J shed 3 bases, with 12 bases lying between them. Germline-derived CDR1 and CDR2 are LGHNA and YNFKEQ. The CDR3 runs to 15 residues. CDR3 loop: CASSQDLGQGYEQYF. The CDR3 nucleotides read TGTGCCAGCAGCCAAGACCTCGGGCAGGGCTACGAGCAGTACTTC.

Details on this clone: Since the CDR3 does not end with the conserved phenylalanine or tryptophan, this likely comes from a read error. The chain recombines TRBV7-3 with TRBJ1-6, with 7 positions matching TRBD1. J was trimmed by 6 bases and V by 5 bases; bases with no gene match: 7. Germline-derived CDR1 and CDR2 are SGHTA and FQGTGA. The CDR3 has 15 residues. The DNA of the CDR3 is TGTGCCAGCAGCGCGACGGGACAGCCTAATTCACCCCTCCACCTT. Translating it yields CASSATGQPNSPLHL.

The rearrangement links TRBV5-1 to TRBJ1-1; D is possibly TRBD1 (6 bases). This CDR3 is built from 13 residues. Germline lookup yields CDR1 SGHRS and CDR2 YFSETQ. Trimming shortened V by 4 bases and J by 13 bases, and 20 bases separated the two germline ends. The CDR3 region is CASSNLRGANGFF. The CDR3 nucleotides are TGCGCCAGCAGCAATTTACGGGGGGCAAACGGTTTCTTT.

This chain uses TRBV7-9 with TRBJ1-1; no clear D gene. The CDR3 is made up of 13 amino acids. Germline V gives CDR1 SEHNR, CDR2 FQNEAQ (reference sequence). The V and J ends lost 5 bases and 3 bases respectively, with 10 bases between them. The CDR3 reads CASSRPSYTEAFF. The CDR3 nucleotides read TGTGCCAGCAGCCGGCCGTCGTACACTGAAGCTTTCTTT.

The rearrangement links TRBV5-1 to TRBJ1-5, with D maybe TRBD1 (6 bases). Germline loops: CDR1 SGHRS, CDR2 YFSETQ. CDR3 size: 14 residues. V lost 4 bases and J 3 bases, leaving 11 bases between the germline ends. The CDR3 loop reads CASSPGTPNQPQHF. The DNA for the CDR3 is TGCGCCAGCAGCCCCGGGACACCCAATCAGCCCCAGCATTTT.

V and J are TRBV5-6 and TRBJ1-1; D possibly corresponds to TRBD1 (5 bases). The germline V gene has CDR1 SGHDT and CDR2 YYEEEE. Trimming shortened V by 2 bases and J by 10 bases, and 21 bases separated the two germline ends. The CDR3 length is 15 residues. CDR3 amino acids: CASSFLPGSQLVAFF. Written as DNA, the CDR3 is TGTGCCAGCAGCTTTTTGCCAGGGTCCCAGCTGGTAGCTTTCTTT.

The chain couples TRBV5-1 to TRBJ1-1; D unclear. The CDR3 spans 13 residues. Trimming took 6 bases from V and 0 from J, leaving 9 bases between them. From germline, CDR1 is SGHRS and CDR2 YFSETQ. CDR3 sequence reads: CASKLLMNTEAFF. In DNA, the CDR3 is TGCGCCAGCAAGCTTCTAATGAACACTGAAGCTTTCTTT.